What follows are 8 T cell receptor beta chains derived from one specimen sequenced in a study of OX40 agonist ivuxolimab in advanced cancers. TCRdb keeps only in-frame clones here, not all; method: immunoSEQ multiplex PCR. The sample includes about 90,000 clones, around nine tenths of them seen just once. The sample in question was CD4+ or CD8+ T cells sorted from blood, obtained in a trial of the OX40 agonist ivuxolimab. These receptor sequences come from an adult with an advanced solid tumor such as melanoma, head and neck, liver or kidney cancer.

This clone was counted once. V and J are TRBV5-1 and TRBJ1-6; no reliable D call. This CDR3 has 15 amino acids. CDR1 and CDR2 (germline): SGHRS, YFSETQ. V dropped 4 bases and J dropped 11 bases, with 19 bases sitting between them. The CDR3 nucleotides read TGCGCCAGCAGCCCGACAACGGGGAGTCGGGCACCCCTCCACTTT. Translation gives CASSPTTGSRAPLHF.

J is TRBJ1-3 and V is TRBV5-1; 7 bases are a match to TRBD1. CDR1 is SGHRS, CDR2 YFSETQ, per germline. This CDR3 is 16 amino acids long. Unmatched junction bases numbered 5, after V lost 0 bases and J lost 2 bases. In DNA, the CDR3 is TGCGCCAGCAGCTTGGCTCAGGGGGAAGCTGGAAACACCATATATTTT. Its translation is CASSLAQGEAGNTIYF.

The V gene is TRBV7-9, the J gene TRBJ2-4; 8 bases are a match to TRBD1. Germline CDR1 SEHNR, CDR2 FQNEAQ (reference sequence). The CDR3 contains 12 residues. V dropped 5 bases and J dropped 6; count of bases not matched to a gene: 0. CDR3 amino acids: CASSDRGNIQYF. DNA of the CDR3: TGTGCCAGCAGCGACAGGGGAAACATTCAGTACTTC.

The V and J genes are TRBV6-4 and TRBJ1-5; D is possibly TRBD1 (6 bases). Germline V lookup: CDR1 MRHNA, CDR2 SNTAGT. V was clipped by 3 bases and J by 9 bases, with 12 bases between them. CDR3 length equals 13 residues. This CDR3 reads CASSEQGSGPQHF. Written as DNA, the CDR3 is TGTGCCAGCAGTGAACAGGGAAGTGGGCCCCAGCATTTT.

The chain uses TRBV4-3 and TRBJ2-3; 11 nucleotides align to TRBD1. V lost 4 bases and J lost 3; bases outside the gene matches: 6. CDR3 length: 16 amino acids. Germline V gene sequence: CDR1 LGHNA, CDR2 YSLEER. The CDR3: CASSPQDRGRTDTQYF. CDR3 nucleotide sequence: TGCGCCAGCAGCCCTCAGGACAGGGGGCGGACAGATACGCAGTATTTT.

V usage is TRBV5-1 and J usage is TRBJ2-1; tentatively, D is TRBD2 (6 bases). The CDR3 runs to 20 residues. The ends were cut back, 3 bases at V and 0 bases at J, with 25 bases in the middle. Looked up from germline, CDR1 is SGHRS and CDR2 is YFSETQ. The CDR3 DNA is TGCGCCAGCAGCTCCACCATAGGAGGCGGGGCCCAAAGCTCCTACAATGAGCAGTTCTTC. Amino acid sequence: CASSSTIGGGAQSSYNEQFF.

V usage is TRBV7-3 and J usage is TRBJ2-1; D is undetermined. CDR1 is SGHTA and CDR2 is FQGTGA in the germline V gene. The length of the CDR3 is 15 residues. V lost 2 bases, J lost 12 bases, and 20 bases lay in between. CDR3 in amino acids: CASSLLGPGRRGQFF. DNA for the CDR3: TGTGCCAGCAGCTTATTGGGTCCAGGTCGGCGTGGGCAGTTCTTC.

Only a few counts were recorded for this clone. The rearrangement links TRBV28 to TRBJ2-7; D gene uncertain. V was shortened by 5 bases and J by 7 bases, with 12 bases between the two germline ends. Germline-derived CDR1 and CDR2 are MDHEN and SYDVKM. This CDR3 comprises 12 residues. The CDR3 DNA reads TGTGCCAGCAGTCCCCAGATGTGGGAGCAGTACTTC. Its protein is CASSPQMWEQYF.